This T cell receptor (beta chain) was identified during a study of blood T cell repertoires in COVID-19. This clone was detected once. Trimming cost V 1 base and J 8 bases; bases outside gene matches: 14. Germline CDR1 is MGHRA and CDR2 is YSYEKL. CDR3 length equals 18 residues. The data were produced by immunoSEQ multiplex PCR, yet TCRdb's version contains in-frame clones alone and is incomplete. The sample contains 95,000 to 120,000 clones, more than 80% of which appear only once. This clonotype was obtained from a woman aged 60-70 years with COVID-19, enrolled during active disease. The rearrangement links TRBV4-1 to TRBJ2-1, with TRBD2 matching over 10 bases. Sequencing was performed on peripheral blood. As DNA, the CDR3 is TGCGCCAGCAGCCAAGGGGAGAGGGTATTAGCGGGGGGCTATGAGCAGTTCTTC. This codes for CASSQGERVLAGGYEQFF.